The clone carrying this TCR beta chain was seen many times. Individually, cDNA molecules had unique molecular identifiers attached to them. TCRdb re-called the 5' RACE reads with MiXCR, one entry per CDR3 protein. This table has roughly 34,000 distinct CDR3 sequences, 4.5% to 5% appearing once. The sample comes from a study of early T cells in non-severe SARS-CoV-2 infection. Background on the study: The study sequenced bulk RNA from unsorted whole blood, with chains unpaired.

The CDR3 has 12 amino acids. Germline CDR1 reads DFQATT; CDR2 reads SNEGSKA (reference sequence). The origin of this receptor is an adult who was a healthcare worker with PCR-confirmed SARS-CoV-2 infection or an uninfected control (not recorded which). The sample consisted of whole blood. The chain links TRBV20-1 to TRBJ2-7; the match to TRBD1 covers 7 bases. The CDR3 spells CTIEGQFYEQYF. The CDR3 DNA reads TGCACAATCGAGGGACAGTTCTACGAGCAGTACTTC.